The 16 T cell receptor beta chains in this list originate from one sample, sequenced in a study of a mutant IDH1 vaccine in newly diagnosed glioma. No antigen has been assigned to these receptors. Only in-frame clones appear in the TCRdb table, and some are missing; sequencing was by immunoSEQ multiplex PCR. The data hold more than 25,000 clones, with almost 80% observed a single time. Time point specified: week 35, safety follow-up. In every dose of vaccine, 300 ug of mutant IDH1 20-mer peptide was given alongside topical imiquimod. The sequences come from PBMCs, collected from a glioma patient whose treatment included an IDH1 peptide vaccine. Every receptor here comes from a woman aged 25 to 39 with glioma. Some clones in this sample may be carry-over from other donors' samples.

The chain carries TRBV9 and TRBJ2-1, with TRBD2 as a possible D gene (6 bases). Looked up from germline, CDR1 is SGDLS and CDR2 is YYNGEE. This CDR3 region has 14 residues. V was cut by 0 bases and J by 6 bases, with 10 bases left in between. CDR3 nucleotide sequence: TGTGCCAGCAGCGTAGGGGACTGGGTCAATGAGCAGTTCTTC. Protein: CASSVGDWVNEQFF.

The chain carries TRBV9 and TRBJ2-6; no reliable D call. This CDR3 is 15 amino acids long. Looked up from germline, CDR1 is SGDLS and CDR2 is YYNGEE. The germline V and J ends were trimmed by 0 bases and 0 bases, with 4 bases remaining between them. CDR3 sequence: CASSVGSSGANVLTF. The CDR3, as DNA: TGTGCCAGCAGCGTAGGTAGCTCTGGGGCCAACGTCCTGACTTTC.

The chain carries TRBV4-1 and TRBJ2-7; 10 bases are shared with TRBD1. The CDR3 runs to 15 residues. Germline-derived CDR1 and CDR2 are MGHRA and YSYEKL. J lost 0 bases, V lost 4 bases, and 3 bases had no gene match. The CDR3 here is CASSPWTGGSYEQYF. CDR3 DNA: TGCGCCAGCAGCCCGTGGACAGGGGGCTCCTACGAGCAGTACTTC.

The V gene is TRBV6-1, the J gene TRBJ1-1; the D gene is possibly TRBD1 (6 bases). The CDR3 has 14 amino acids. Germline V CDR1 and CDR2: MNHNS, SASEGT. V lost 6 bases, J lost 2 bases, and 13 bases lay in between. CDR3 bases: TGTGCCAGCAGGAGGGGGGGGTCAAACACTGAAGCTTTCTTT. It encodes CASRRGGSNTEAFF.

This clone was observed a handful of times. This sequence joins TRBV11-2 and TRBJ1-1, with a tentative D call TRBD1 (6 bases). The CDR3 covers 13 residues. Germline V gene sequence: CDR1 SGHAT, CDR2 FQNNGV. With 5 bases removed from V and 4 bases from J, the gap between germline ends came to 11 bases. CDR3 sequence reads: CASSVGGGTEAFF. CDR3 coding DNA: TGTGCCAGCAGCGTGGGAGGGGGCACTGAAGCTTTCTTT.

This rearrangement joins TRBV27 to TRBJ2-4; 11 bases agree with TRBD2. Germline V gives CDR1 MNHEY, CDR2 SMNVEV (reference sequence). The CDR3 is 15 residues long. V was pared by 7 bases and J by 5 bases, with 7 bases of the junction left unmatched. The CDR3 region has the DNA TGTGCCAGCACTTCCCTGGGACTAGCGGAAAACATTCAGTACTTC. Encoded protein: CASTSLGLAENIQYF.

V is TRBV27 and J is TRBJ2-3; TRBD2 aligns across 10 bases. This CDR3 spans 15 amino acids. Germline CDR1 MNHEY, CDR2 SMNVEV (reference sequence). Trimming cost V 3 bases and J 4 bases; bases outside gene matches: 4. The CDR3 region is CASSLGSGRSDTQYF. CDR3 in DNA: TGTGCCAGCAGTTTGGGTAGCGGGAGGTCAGATACGCAGTATTTT.

This chain connects TRBV19 to TRBJ1-2; D is possibly TRBD1 (5 bases). The ends were cut back, 6 bases at V and 8 bases at J, with 16 bases in the middle. Germline assignment: CDR1 LNHDA and CDR2 SQIVND (reference sequence). The CDR3 loop spans 13 amino acids. The CDR3 loop reads CASRKEGAAGYTF. CDR3 DNA: TGTGCCAGTAGAAAGGAAGGGGCAGCGGGCTACACCTTC.

The gene calls are TRBV30 and TRBJ1-1; D is unclear. Germline-derived CDR1 and CDR2 are GTSNPN and SVGIG (reference sequence). Trimming left V 5 bases short and J 0 bases short, with 10 bases between. This CDR3 has 13 residues. CDR3 region: CAWQTGLNTEAFF. The CDR3, as DNA: TGTGCCTGGCAGACGGGGTTGAACACTGAAGCTTTCTTT.

The chain links TRBV29-1 to TRBJ2-5; 9 nucleotides line up with TRBD2. CDR3 size: 12 residues. The ends lost 7 bases at V and 3 bases at J; junction bases unmatched: 3. Germline CDR1 reads SQVTM; CDR2 reads ANQGSEA. The CDR3: CSARLAEETQYF. In nucleotides, the CDR3 is TGCAGCGCACGACTAGCGGAAGAGACCCAGTACTTC.

The V and J genes are TRBV5-4 and TRBJ1-4; no clear D. V was clipped by 3 bases and J by 4 bases, with 10 bases between them. The CDR3 sequence is 14 residues long. Germline-derived CDR1 and CDR2 are SGHNT and YYREEE (reference sequence). In DNA, the CDR3 is TGTGCCAGCAGCTCCGGGGTCGTTAATGAAAAACTGTTTTTT. Amino acids: CASSSGVVNEKLFF. Full variable domain (rest looked up from reference TRBV5-4 and TRBJ1-4): ETGVTQSPTHLIKTRGQQVTLRCSSQSGHNTVSWYQQALGQGPQFIFQYYREEENGRGNFPPRFSGLQFPNYSSELNVNALELDDSALYLCASSSGVVNEKLFFGSGTQLSVL.

The chain recombines TRBV25-1 with TRBJ1-1; D ambiguous. CDR3 length: 12 amino acids. Deletions cut 4 bases from V and 5 bases from J, with 8 bases between. Germline V gene sequence: CDR1 MGHDK, CDR2 SYGVNS. The CDR3 region has the DNA TGTGCCAGCAGTGCTGGGTGGACTGAAGCTTTCTTT. Translation: CASSAGWTEAFF.

This chain links TRBV6-6 with TRBJ2-5; 10 bases match TRBD1. The CDR3 spans 15 residues. The V segment lost 4 bases and the J segment 10 bases; nucleotides outside the gene matches: 12. Germline V lookup: CDR1 MNHNY, CDR2 SVGAGI (reference sequence). The CDR3 is CASSSRDRGREGQYF. CDR3 in DNA: TGTGCCAGCAGTTCCCGGGACAGGGGAAGAGAAGGCCAGTACTTC.

The V and J genes are TRBV10-3 and TRBJ1-2, with 8 bases that match TRBD1. The CDR3 is made up of 17 amino acids. V shed 3 bases and J 8 bases; nucleotides not matched to a gene: 17. CDR1 ENHRY and CDR2 SYGVKD come from the germline V gene. The CDR3 sequence: CAISDLVGQGLTTGYTF. The DNA of the CDR3 is TGTGCCATCAGTGATTTAGTAGGACAGGGTCTAACTACCGGCTACACCTTC.

V is TRBV7-2 and J is TRBJ1-3, with D maybe TRBD1 (5 bases). Germline values: CDR1 SGHTA, CDR2 FQGNSA. The CDR3 covers 15 residues. Between the trimmed V and J ends, which lost 2 bases and 0 bases, there was a span of 8 bases. The CDR3 protein is CASSLRGSSGNTIYF. Here the CDR3 DNA reads TGTGCCAGCAGCTTACGGGGCTCCTCTGGAAACACCATATATTTT.

The chain links TRBV7-9 to TRBJ1-4, with D possibly matching TRBD1 (6 bases). Germline V CDR1 and CDR2: SEHNR, FQNEAQ (reference sequence). Trimming stripped 6 bases from V and 7 bases from J, with 12 bases between. The CDR3 is made up of 13 amino acids. The CDR3 region has the DNA TGTGCCAGCAGTAGGGCAGGGGCTGAAAAACTGTTTTTT. Its translation: CASSRAGAEKLFF.